The count of the clone carrying this T cell receptor (beta chain) is one. This entry is derived from a study of Tregs in tolerant kidney transplant recipients. The data were produced by immunoSEQ multiplex PCR, yet TCRdb's version contains in-frame clones alone and is incomplete. The table records 110,000 or so clones, around 91% of them present only once. The origin of this receptor is a human donor in good health. Sample: CD4+ T cells from blood.

CDR3 DNA sequence: TGTGCCAGCAGTGAATTGGGTCAGGGACCCTATGAAAAACTGTTTTTT. Protein sequence: CASSELGQGPYEKLFF. The chain recombines TRBV25-1 with TRBJ1-4; maybe TRBD1 (5 bases). Germline lookup yields CDR1 MGHDK and CDR2 SYGVNS. The CDR3 totals 16 residues. V shed 1 base and J shed 6 bases, with 15 bases lying between them. The complete variable domain, with remaining parts taken from reference TRBV25-1 and TRBJ1-4, reads EADIYQTPRYLVIGTGKKITLECSQTMGHDKMYWYQQDPGMELHLIHYSYGVNSTEKGDLSSESTVSRIRTEHFPLTLESARPSHTSQYLCASSELGQGPYEKLFFGSGTQLSVL.